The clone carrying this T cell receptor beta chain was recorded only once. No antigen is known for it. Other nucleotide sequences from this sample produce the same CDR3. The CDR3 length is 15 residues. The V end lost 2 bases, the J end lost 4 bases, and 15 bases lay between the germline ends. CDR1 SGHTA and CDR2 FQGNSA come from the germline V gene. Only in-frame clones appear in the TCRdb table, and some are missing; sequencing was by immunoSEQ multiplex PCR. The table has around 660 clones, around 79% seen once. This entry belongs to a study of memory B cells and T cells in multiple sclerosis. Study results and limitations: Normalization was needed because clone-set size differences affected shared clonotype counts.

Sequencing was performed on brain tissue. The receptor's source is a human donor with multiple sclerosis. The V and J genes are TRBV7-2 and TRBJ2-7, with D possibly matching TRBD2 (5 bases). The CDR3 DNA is TGTGCCAGCAGCTTAACGACTATAAGCTCTTACGAGCAGTACTTC. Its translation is CASSLTTISSYEQYF.